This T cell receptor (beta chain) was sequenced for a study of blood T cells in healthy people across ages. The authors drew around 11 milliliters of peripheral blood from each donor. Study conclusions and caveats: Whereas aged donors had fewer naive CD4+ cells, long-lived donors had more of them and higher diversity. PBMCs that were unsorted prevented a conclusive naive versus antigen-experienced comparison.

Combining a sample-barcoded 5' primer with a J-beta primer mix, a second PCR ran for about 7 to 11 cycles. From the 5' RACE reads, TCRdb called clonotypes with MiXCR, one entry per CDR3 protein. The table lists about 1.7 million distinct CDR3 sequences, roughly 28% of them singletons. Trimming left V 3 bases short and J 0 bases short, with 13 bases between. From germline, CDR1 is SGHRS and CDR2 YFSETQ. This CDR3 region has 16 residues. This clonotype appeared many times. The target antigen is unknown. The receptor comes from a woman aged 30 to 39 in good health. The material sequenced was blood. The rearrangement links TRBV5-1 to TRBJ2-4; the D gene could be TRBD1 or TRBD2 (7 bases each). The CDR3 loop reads CASSSAGQLAKNIQYF. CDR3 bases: TGCGCCAGCAGCTCAGCGGGACAGCTAGCCAAAAACATTCAGTACTTC.